Reported below is one T cell receptor (beta chain). What it binds is unknown. This sample was included in a study of cytomegalovirus exposure and HLA in healthy donors. Study-wide points: Later analysis reportedly placed an Asian-associated ancestry cluster below the roughly 700-donor mean in N-insertions.

V was clipped by 3 bases and J by 5 bases; unmatched bases: 3. Germline lookup yields CDR1 LNHNV and CDR2 YYDKDF (reference sequence). The CDR3 extends over 14 amino acids. This PCR relied on a set of 60 Vbeta primers and 13 Jbeta primers. Some clones are missing from TCRdb's copy, which holds only in-frame ones; the method was immunoSEQ multiplex PCR. The sample shows about 300,000 clones, about nine tenths of them seen only once. The sequenced sample was PBMCs. The rearrangement uses TRBV15 and TRBJ2-2, with TRBD2 matching 7 bases. The source is a man aged 35-49 years in good health and CMV-seropositive. The CDR3 DNA reads TGTGCCACCAGCAGCTTGGGGGGGACCGGGGAGCTGTTTTTT. It translates to CATSSLGGTGELFF. Using reference TRBV15 and TRBJ2-2 for the parts outside the CDR3, the full variable domain is DAMVIQNPRYQVTQFGKPVTLSCSQTLNHNVMYWYQQKSSQAPKLLFHYYDKDFNNEADTPDNFQSRRPNTSFCFLDIRSPGLGDTAMYLCATSSLGGTGELFFGEGSRLTVL.